This T cell receptor (beta chain) is from a study of blood T cells in healthy people across ages. Study in general: About one barcoded beta molecule per two T cells was captured by template switching. Study outcomes and limitations: Relative to aged donors, long-lived donors carried more naive CD4+ cells and displayed higher diversity.

This clonotype was recorded a few times. What it recognizes is unknown. This CDR3 contains 20 residues. V was clipped by 1 base and J by 0 bases, with 22 bases between them. Germline CDR1 and CDR2: GTSNPN and SVGIG (reference sequence). The use of a sample-barcoded 5' primer and a J-beta primer mix characterized a second PCR of about 6 to 11 cycles. A single record per CDR3 protein comes from TCRdb applying MiXCR to the 5' RACE reads. The repertoire holds around 670,000 distinct CDR3 sequences, less than 35% seen once, with about 15% in the top ten. The sample consisted of blood. The source is a woman of 80 years or more in good health. The chain uses TRBV30 and TRBJ2-6, with D uncertain. CDR3 in DNA: TGTGCCTGGAGTGAAGGGCCGGTAGTTCGTACCAGCTCTGGGGCCAACGTCCTGACTTTC. This sequence encodes CAWSEGPVVRTSSGANVLTF.